The T cell receptor beta chain under discussion was sequenced for a study of blood T cell repertoires in COVID-19. In the authors' workflow: Using reference gene primer amplification, nucleated cell counts were estimated. Only in-frame clones appear in the TCRdb table, and some are missing; sequencing was by immunoSEQ multiplex PCR. V and J calls plus clone size are reproduced from that table; the DNA served to infer D and trimming. The table records more than 150,000 clones, 80% to 90% of them present only once. Sequenced input: peripheral blood. This clonotype was obtained from a man aged 35-49 years with active or convalescent COVID-19.

For the CDR3, the DNA is TGTGCCACCCGGGGGTGGAACACTGAAGCTTTCTTT. Amino acid sequence: CATRGWNTEAFF. This chain uses TRBV14 with TRBJ1-1, with a weak D call TRBD1 (5 bases). Trimming took off 10 bases at V and 1 base at J, with 10 bases between the two ends. The V gene's germline CDR1 is SGHDN and CDR2 FVKESK. This CDR3 is 12 amino acids long.